This TCR beta chain appears in the sequencing data of a study of shared clonotypes between healthy human individuals. This CDR3 has 15 residues. The V gene end was trimmed by 2 bases and the J gene end by 4 bases; junction bases not matched to a gene: 8. Germline-derived CDR1 and CDR2 are SGHRS and YFSETQ. Concerning this clone itself: Antigen specificity is unknown.

General observations from the study: Among donors, clonotype sharing was expected to be affected by sequencing depth.

Every immunoSEQ plate was one replicate of a subset's evenly spread DNA. Profiled with immunoSEQ multiplex PCR; TCRdb holds only in-frame clones, not every one. This table holds a few hundred thousand clones, about nine tenths found once. This receptor was obtained from a man aged 18 to 30 in good health. What was sequenced was memory CD8+ T cells sorted from blood. Subset reported: CD45RO+ cells pooled with CCR7-negative TemRA cells. The chain is built from TRBV5-1 and TRBJ2-7; 8 bases match TRBD1. CDR3 loop: CASSLTAGTGYEQYF. CDR3 DNA: TGCGCCAGCAGCTTAACCGCGGGGACAGGTTACGAGCAGTACTTC.